These T cell receptor beta chains were read from a single sample in a study of a mutant IDH1 vaccine in newly diagnosed glioma. Their cognate antigens are unknown. Generated by immunoSEQ multiplex PCR, the TCRdb table keeps only in-frame clones and is missing some. Here the sample spans some 23,000 clones, roughly two thirds being singletons. The sequences come from peripheral blood mononuclear cells (PBMCs), collected from a glioma patient whose treatment included an IDH1 peptide vaccine. All receptors derive from a man aged 18 to 29 with glioma. Some clones in this sample may be carry-over from other donors' samples. Each CDR3 is given with its conserved first and last residue. Fields, in order: V gene, J gene, D gene, clone size, CDR3 protein, CDR3 DNA. The D gene is left open where the match is weak. Some rows mark clone size as missing; the rest say once, few, many or name a class of expanded clone.

>TRBV27|TRBJ2-1|TRBD1|-
CASGPGQLYNEQFF
TGTGCCAGCGGACCGGGACAGCTCTACAATGAGCAGTTCTTC
>TRBV11-1|TRBJ2-3|TRBD1|once
CASSRTGVSTDTQYF
TGTGCCAGCAGCCGTACAGGGGTGAGCACAGATACGCAGTATTTT
>TRBV6-6|TRBJ2-7|-|-
CASTPRVSYEQYF
TGTGCCAGCACACCTAGGGTCTCCTACGAGCAGTACTTC
>TRBV4-1|TRBJ2-2|-|few
CASSLTGEHTGELFF
TGCGCCAGCAGCTTGACGGGAGAGCACACCGGGGAGCTGTTTTTT
>TRBV18|TRBJ1-1|-|-
CASSPPAGRGTEAFF
TGTGCCAGCTCACCCCCCGCAGGTAGGGGGACTGAAGCTTTCTTT
>TRBV30|TRBJ1-5|-|few
CAWNGGYDSNQPQHF
TGTGCCTGGAATGGGGGGTACGATAGCAATCAGCCCCAGCATTTT
>TRBV25-1|TRBJ1-2|TRBD1|-
CASTDDRGRHGYGYTF
TGTGCCAGCACCGATGACAGGGGGCGTCACGGCTATGGCTACACCTTC
>TRBV11-1|TRBJ2-1|TRBD2|-
CASSRSGRPYNEQFF
TGTGCCAGCAGCCGTAGCGGGAGGCCCTACAATGAGCAGTTCTTC
>TRBV11-3|TRBJ2-2|-|-
CASSGQANTGELFF
TGTGCCAGCAGCGGACAAGCGAACACCGGGGAGCTGTTTTTT
>TRBV6-5|TRBJ1-5|-|-
CASSMDGFYQPQHF
TGTGCCAGCAGCATGGACGGATTCTATCAGCCCCAGCATTTT
>TRBV6-1|TRBJ2-2|-|-
CASSEKGGANTGELFF
TGTGCCAGCAGTGAAAAGGGGGGGGCGAACACCGGGGAGCTGTTTTTT
>TRBV14|TRBJ2-7|-|-
CASSQRMGHEQYF
TGTGCCAGCAGCCAACGCATGGGGCACGAGCAGTACTTC
>TRBV30|TRBJ1-5|-|-
CAWSPDWNSNQPQHF
TGTGCCTGGAGCCCTGACTGGAATAGCAATCAGCCCCAGCATTTT
>TRBV19|TRBJ2-3|TRBD1|-
CASRDRGTDTQYF
TGTGCCAGCAGGGACAGGGGCACAGATACGCAGTATTTT
>TRBV6-5|TRBJ1-1|-|-
CASGRVQAFF
TGTGCCAGCGGGCGGGTTCAAGCTTTCTTT
>TRBV7-9|TRBJ1-5|-|-
CASSPTDQPQHF
TGTGCCAGCAGCCCCACCGATCAGCCCCAGCATTTT
>TRBV6-5|TRBJ1-1|-|few
CASSYKGAKNTEAFF
TGTGCCAGCAGTTACAAGGGTGCAAAAAACACTGAAGCTTTCTTT
>TRBV6-6|TRBJ2-2|-|-
CASSYSTVNTGELFF
TGTGCCAGCAGTTACTCGACAGTCAACACCGGGGAGCTGTTTTTT
>TRBV30|TRBJ2-7|-|-
CAWSRTGIHEQYF
TGTGCCTGGAGTCGTACAGGGATCCACGAGCAGTACTTC
>TRBV5-6|TRBJ2-2|-|-
CASSLLTFSNTGELFF
TGTGCCAGCAGCTTGCTGACTTTTTCGAACACCGGGGAGCTGTTTTTT
>TRBV25-1|TRBJ1-1|-|once
CASSAEGADKSPEAFF
TGTGCCAGCAGTGCTGAGGGAGCCGACAAATCCCCTGAAGCTTTCTTT
>TRBV19|TRBJ1-4|TRBD1|-
CASSDRGRNEKLFF
TGTGCCAGTAGTGACAGGGGGCGCAATGAAAAACTGTTTTTT
>TRBV4-3|TRBJ1-1|TRBD1|-
CASSQDGTGRTEAFF
TGCGCCAGCAGCCAAGATGGGACAGGGAGAACTGAAGCTTTCTTT
>TRBV5-1|TRBJ1-2|-|-
CASSRSTGDYGYTF
TGCGCCAGCAGCCGAAGTACAGGCGATTATGGCTACACCTTC
>TRBV7-8|TRBJ1-1|-|-
CASSIIRGNTEAFF
TGTGCCAGCAGCATTATAAGGGGGAACACTGAAGCTTTCTTT